This T cell receptor (beta chain) emerged from a study of blood T cell repertoires in COVID-19. Overall study context: Acute and convalescent COVID-19 specimens originated in the United States, Italy and Spain.

Trimming at V came to 4 bases and at J to 0 bases, leaving 9 bases not matched to a gene. The CDR3 is 19 residues long. CDR1 and CDR2 (germline): SGDLS, YYNGEE. This clone occurred a few times. The authors' processing: From reference gene primer amplification, estimates of nucleated cell counts were derived. TCRdb keeps only in-frame clones here, not all; method: immunoSEQ multiplex PCR. Clone size and the V and J calls come from that table; the DNA yielded D and trimming. Among around 200,000 clones listed, roughly 89% were seen once. Sequencing used peripheral blood. The source of this sequence is a middle-aged man with acute or convalescent COVID-19. This rearrangement joins TRBV9 to TRBJ2-1, with 14 bases fitting TRBD2. CDR3 bases: TGTGCCAGCAGCTGGGGGACTAGCGGGAGCCCTAGCTCCTACAATGAGCAGTTCTTC. Encoded protein: CASSWGTSGSPSSYNEQFF.